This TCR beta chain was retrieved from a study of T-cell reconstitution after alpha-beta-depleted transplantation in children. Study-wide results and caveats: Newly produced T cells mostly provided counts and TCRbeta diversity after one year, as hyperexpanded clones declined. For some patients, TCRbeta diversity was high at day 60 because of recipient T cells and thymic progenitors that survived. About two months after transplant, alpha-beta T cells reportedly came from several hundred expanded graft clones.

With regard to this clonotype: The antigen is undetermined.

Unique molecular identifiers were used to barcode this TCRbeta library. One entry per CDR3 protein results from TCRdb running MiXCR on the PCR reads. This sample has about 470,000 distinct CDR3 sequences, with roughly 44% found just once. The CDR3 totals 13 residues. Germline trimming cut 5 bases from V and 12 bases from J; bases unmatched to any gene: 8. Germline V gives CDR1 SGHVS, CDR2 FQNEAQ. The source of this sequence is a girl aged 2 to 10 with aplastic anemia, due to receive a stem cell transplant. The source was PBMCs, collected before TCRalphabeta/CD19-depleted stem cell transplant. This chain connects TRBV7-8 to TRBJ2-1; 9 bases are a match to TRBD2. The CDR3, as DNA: TGTGCCAGCAGCACCCAGCGGGAGGTTGCGCAGTTCTTC. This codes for CASSTQREVAQFF.